The present T cell receptor (beta chain) was sequenced within a study of T-cell memory formation after mild COVID-19 (dated by TCRdb to about 2021). A note on the overall study: TCR sequence clusters from the two donors were largely donor specific. T-cell clones expanding and contracting after mild COVID-19 in two donors were tracked by longitudinal TCRalpha and TCRbeta repertoire sequencing. The cohort comprised two young, previously healthy adult volunteers, one female and one male.

The sample was run on an Illumina NovaSeq 6000. Using 5'RACE with constant-segment primers, TCRalpha and TCRbeta cDNA libraries were constructed, with sample barcodes and unique molecular identifiers added in the process. RNA was extracted from every sample with Trizol reagent. Library amplification was performed in two PCR steps, and a second sample barcode and Illumina TruSeq adapters were introduced in the second step. Libraries were sequenced on an Illumina NovaSeq with 2 x 150 bp paired-end reads. Processing in the source paper ran as follows. Reads were demultiplexed and collapsed into UMI-guided consensus sequences with migec v1.2.7. Using mixcr v2.1.11, the UMI consensuses were aligned to TRA and TRB V and J templates and assembled into clonotypes. A clonotype was counted as expanded or contracted only if both edgeR and NoisET called the change significant, with noise models trained on biological replicates. For edgeR calls, the cutoffs were a false discovery rate-adjusted p below 0.01 and a log2 fold-change threshold of 1. As an exploratory analysis of dynamics, PCA with hierarchical clustering was applied to max-normalized trajectories of the 1000 most abundant clonotypes. Separately sequenced CD4+ and CD8+ repertoires were used to assign a CD4 or CD8 phenotype to each responding clone. In TCRdb, the public reads were trimmed at Q25 with fastp and aligned with MiXCR, with productive beta chains retained. Each CDR3 protein appears once, grouped with its most common genes and DNA. For this entry, the V and J calls and clone size follow TCRdb and not the study's own pipeline. The table for this sample lists 350,000 to 550,000 distinct CDR3 sequences; over 15% of them were counted only once. Approximately 21% of the sample is in the top ten clones.

Broad study findings and their caveats: SARS-CoV-2 specificity of the second-wave clones peaking on day 37 was not confirmed. Some responding clones were found in pre-infection memory, which suggests that pre-existing cross-reactive memory T cells took part in the SARS-CoV-2 response. Contracting CD4+ clones appeared mostly in the CM and EM memory subsets, whereas CD8+ clones were enriched in EMRA. The study included only a couple of mild cases, and larger cohorts that include severe cases with pre-infection samples were judged to be necessary. From day 15 to 85, contracting clones showed balanced CD4/CD8 phenotypes, whereas a second wave of clones that expanded from day 15 to 37 leaned towards CD4+.

Ficoll-Paque density gradient centrifugation was used to isolate PBMCs. Trimming takes 4 bases from V and 5 bases from J, and the germline ends sit 14 bases apart. As encoded in the germline V gene, CDR1 is MNHNS while CDR2 is SASEGT. The CDR3 goes from the cysteine to the phenylalanine over 14 residues. Only CDR3 DNA is held: 42 bases, read in frame from base 1. In the case of this clonotype: No cognate antigen has been identified for it. No much larger clonotype is one base removed from it; base qualities were not supplied.

The origin of this receptor is a man between 18 and 35 years old who had mild COVID-19 (a few samples of this study predate the infection). The sample titles of this study are shuffled in the database, so cell type and time point are left out; the donor was told from shared clones. This chain is built from TRBV6-1 and TRBJ2-5; the best D guess is TRBD2, with 6 bases matching. Sequenced sample: PBMCs or a T cell subset sorted from them (not recorded which). The DNA reads as follows: TGTGCCAGCAGTGCCCCCGGGGGTACGGAGACCCAGTACTTC. Translation gives CASSAPGGTETQYF.